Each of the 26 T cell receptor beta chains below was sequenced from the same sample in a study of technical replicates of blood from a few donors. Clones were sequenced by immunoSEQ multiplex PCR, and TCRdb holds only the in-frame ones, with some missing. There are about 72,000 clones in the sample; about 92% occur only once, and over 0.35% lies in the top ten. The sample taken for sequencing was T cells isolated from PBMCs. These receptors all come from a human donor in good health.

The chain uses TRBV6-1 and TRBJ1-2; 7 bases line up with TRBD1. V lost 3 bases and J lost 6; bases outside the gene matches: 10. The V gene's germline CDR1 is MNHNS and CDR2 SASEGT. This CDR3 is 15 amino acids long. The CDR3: CASSDDRVRIHGYTF. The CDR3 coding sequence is TGTGCCAGCAGTGATGACAGGGTCCGGATCCATGGCTACACCTTC.

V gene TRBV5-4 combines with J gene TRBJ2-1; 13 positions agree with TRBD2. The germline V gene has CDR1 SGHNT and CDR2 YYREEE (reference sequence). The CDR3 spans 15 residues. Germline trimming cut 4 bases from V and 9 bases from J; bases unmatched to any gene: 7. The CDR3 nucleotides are TGTGCCAGCAGCGCGGGACTAGCGGGAAGAGTTGAGCAGTTCTTC. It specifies CASSAGLAGRVEQFF. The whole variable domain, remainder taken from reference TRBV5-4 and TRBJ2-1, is ETGVTQSPTHLIKTRGQQVTLRCSSQSGHNTVSWYQQALGQGPQFIFQYYREEENGRGNFPPRFSGLQFPNYSSELNVNALELDDSALYLCASSAGLAGRVEQFFGPGTRLTVL.

The CDR3 loop is CASSLGSGWTEAFF. DNA for the CDR3: TGTGCCAGCAGCTTAGGGTCAGGGTGGACTGAAGCTTTCTTT. The V and J genes are TRBV7-8 and TRBJ1-1; possibly TRBD1 for D (5 bases). The V gene's germline CDR1 is SGHVS and CDR2 FQNEAQ. The CDR3 covers 14 residues. The V and J ends lost 1 base and 5 bases respectively, with 11 bases between them. Based on the CDR3 plus reference TRBV7-8 and TRBJ1-1, the full variable domain is GAGVSQSPRYKVAKRGQDVALRCDPISGHVSLFWYQQALGQGPEFLTYFQNEAQLDKSGLPSDRFFAERPEGSVSTLKIQRTQQEDSAVYLCASSLGSGWTEAFFGQGTRLTVV.

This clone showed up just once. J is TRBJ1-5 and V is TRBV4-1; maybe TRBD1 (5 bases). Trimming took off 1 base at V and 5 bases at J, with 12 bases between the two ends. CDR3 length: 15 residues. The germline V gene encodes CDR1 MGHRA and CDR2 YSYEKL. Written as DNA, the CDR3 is TGCGCCAGCAGCCAAGTTTTAGACAGTTATCAGCCCCAGCATTTT. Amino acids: CASSQVLDSYQPQHF.

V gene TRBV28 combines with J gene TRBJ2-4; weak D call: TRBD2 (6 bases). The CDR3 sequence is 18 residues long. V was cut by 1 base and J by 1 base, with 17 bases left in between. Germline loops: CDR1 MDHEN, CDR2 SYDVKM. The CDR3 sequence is CASSLYYSRGAAKNIQYF. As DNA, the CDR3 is TGTGCCAGCAGTTTATATTACTCGCGGGGCGCGGCCAAAAACATTCAGTACTTC. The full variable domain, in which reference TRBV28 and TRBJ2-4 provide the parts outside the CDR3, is DVKVTQSSRYLVKRTGEKVFLECVQDMDHENMFWYRQDPGLGLRLIYFSYDVKMKEKGDIPEGYSVSREKKERFSLILESASTNQTSMYLCASSLYYSRGAAKNIQYFGAGTRLSVL.

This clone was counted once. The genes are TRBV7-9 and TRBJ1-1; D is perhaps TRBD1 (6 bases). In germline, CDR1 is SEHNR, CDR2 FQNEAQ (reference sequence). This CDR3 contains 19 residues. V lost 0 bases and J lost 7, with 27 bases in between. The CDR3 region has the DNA TGTGCCAGCAGCTTAGCCCAGGGGCCTCTACATACCCTGCTTCTTGAAGCTTTCTTT. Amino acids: CASSLAQGPLHTLLLEAFF. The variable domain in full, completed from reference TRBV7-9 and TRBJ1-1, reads DTGVSQNPRHKITKRGQNVTFRCDPISEHNRLYWYRQTLGQGPEFLTYFQNEAQLEKSRLLSDRFSAERPKGSFSTLEIQRTEQGDSAMYLCASSLAQGPLHTLLLEAFFGQGTRLTVV.

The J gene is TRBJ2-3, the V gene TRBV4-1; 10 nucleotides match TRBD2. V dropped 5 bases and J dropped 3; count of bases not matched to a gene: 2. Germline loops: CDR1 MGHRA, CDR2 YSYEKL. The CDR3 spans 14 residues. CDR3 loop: CASSEREGTDTQYF. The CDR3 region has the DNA TGCGCCAGCAGCGAGCGGGAGGGTACAGATACGCAGTATTTT.

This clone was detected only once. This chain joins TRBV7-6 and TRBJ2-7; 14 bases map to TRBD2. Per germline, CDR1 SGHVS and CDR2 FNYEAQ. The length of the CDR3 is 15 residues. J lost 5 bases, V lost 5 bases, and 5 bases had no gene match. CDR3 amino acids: CASSIGTSGSNEQYF. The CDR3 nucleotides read TGTGCCAGCAGCATCGGGACTAGCGGGAGCAACGAGCAGTACTTC.

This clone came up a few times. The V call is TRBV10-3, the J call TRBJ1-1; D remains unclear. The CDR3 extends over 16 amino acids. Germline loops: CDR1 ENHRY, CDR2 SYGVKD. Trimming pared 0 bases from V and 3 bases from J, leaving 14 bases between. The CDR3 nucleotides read TGTGCCATCAGTGAGTCCGTCTTGCTTTCGGACACTGAAGCTTTCTTT. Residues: CAISESVLLSDTEAFF.

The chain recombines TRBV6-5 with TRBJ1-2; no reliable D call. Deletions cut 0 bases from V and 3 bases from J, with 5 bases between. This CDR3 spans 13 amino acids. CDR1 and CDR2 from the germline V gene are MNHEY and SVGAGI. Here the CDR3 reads CASSYSSDYGYTF. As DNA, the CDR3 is TGTGCCAGCAGTTACTCGAGTGACTATGGCTACACCTTC.

In DNA form, the CDR3 reads TGCGCCAGCAGCTTGGACAGGGGAGCGGCAACTAATGAAAAACTGTTTTTT. Protein: CASSLDRGAATNEKLFF. The chain uses TRBV5-1 and TRBJ1-4; 7 nucleotides agree with TRBD1. Germline V gene lookup returns CDR1 SGHRS and CDR2 YFSETQ. The CDR3 spans 17 residues. With 0 bases clipped from V and 0 bases from J, the junction kept 5 bases outside the gene matches.

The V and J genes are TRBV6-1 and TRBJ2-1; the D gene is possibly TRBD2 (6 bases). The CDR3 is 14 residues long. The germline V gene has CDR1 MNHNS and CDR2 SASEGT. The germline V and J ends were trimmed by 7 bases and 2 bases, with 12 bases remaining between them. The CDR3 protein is CASISGLTYNEQFF. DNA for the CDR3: TGTGCCAGCATAAGCGGGTTAACCTACAATGAGCAGTTCTTC.

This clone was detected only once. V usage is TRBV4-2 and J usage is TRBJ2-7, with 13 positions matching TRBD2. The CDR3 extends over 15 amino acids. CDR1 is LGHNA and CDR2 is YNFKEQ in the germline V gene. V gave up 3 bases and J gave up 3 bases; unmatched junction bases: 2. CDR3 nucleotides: TGTGCCAGCAGCCAGGGGACTAGCGGGAACTACGAGCAGTACTTC. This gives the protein CASSQGTSGNYEQYF.

In DNA form, the CDR3 reads TGTGCCAGCAGCCCAGACAGGGTAGGCTACACCTTC. Translating it yields CASSPDRVGYTF. V gene TRBV7-9 combines with J gene TRBJ1-2; 7 bases map to TRBD1. The germline V gene has CDR1 SEHNR and CDR2 FQNEAQ (reference sequence). V was pared by 5 bases and J by 8 bases, with 5 bases of the junction left unmatched. The CDR3 consists of 12 residues.

DNA of the CDR3: TGTGCCAGCAGCGTAGAGGACGGGAGCGGGCAGTATTTT. Residues: CASSVEDGSGQYF. The chain combines TRBV9 with TRBJ2-3, with D possibly being TRBD2 (6 bases). Trimming removed 0 bases from V and 11 bases from J, with 13 bases in between. The CDR3 runs 13 residues. Germline-derived CDR1 and CDR2 are SGDLS and YYNGEE. The whole variable domain, remainder taken from reference TRBV9 and TRBJ2-3, is DSGVTQTPKHLITATGQRVTLRCSPRSGDLSVYWYQQSLDQGLQFLIQYYNGEERAKGNILERFSAQQFPDLHSELNLSSLELGDSALYFCASSVEDGSGQYFGPGTRLTVL.

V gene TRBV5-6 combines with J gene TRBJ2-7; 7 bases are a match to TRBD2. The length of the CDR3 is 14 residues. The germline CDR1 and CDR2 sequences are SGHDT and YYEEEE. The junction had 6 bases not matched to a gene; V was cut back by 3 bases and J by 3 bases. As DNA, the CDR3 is TGTGCCAGCAGCTCGGACCTAGCGGTCTACGAGCAGTACTTC. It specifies CASSSDLAVYEQYF.

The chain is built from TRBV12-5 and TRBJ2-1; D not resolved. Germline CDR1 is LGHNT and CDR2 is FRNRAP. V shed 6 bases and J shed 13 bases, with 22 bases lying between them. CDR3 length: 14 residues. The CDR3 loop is CASGSQWSQVDQFF. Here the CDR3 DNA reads TGTGCTAGTGGCTCTCAGTGGTCCCAGGTTGATCAGTTCTTC.

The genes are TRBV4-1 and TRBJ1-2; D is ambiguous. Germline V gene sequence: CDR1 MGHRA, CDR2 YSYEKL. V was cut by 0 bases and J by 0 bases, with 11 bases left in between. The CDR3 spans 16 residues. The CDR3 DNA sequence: TGCGCCAGCAGCCAAGAGGTACGGACTACTAACTATGGCTACACCTTC. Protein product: CASSQEVRTTNYGYTF.

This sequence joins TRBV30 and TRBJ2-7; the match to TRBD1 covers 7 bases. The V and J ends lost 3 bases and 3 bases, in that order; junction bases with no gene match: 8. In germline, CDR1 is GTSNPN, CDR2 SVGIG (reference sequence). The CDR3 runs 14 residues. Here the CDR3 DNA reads TGTGCCTGGAGGGGGGACAGCAGGGTCTACGAGCAGTACTTC. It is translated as CAWRGDSRVYEQYF.

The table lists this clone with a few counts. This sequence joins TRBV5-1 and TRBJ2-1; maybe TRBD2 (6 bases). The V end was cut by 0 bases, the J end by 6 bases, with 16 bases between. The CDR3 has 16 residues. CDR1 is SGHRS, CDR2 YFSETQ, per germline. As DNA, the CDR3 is TGCGCCAGCAGCTTGGCCGGGACTCAACGGGGCAATGAGCAGTTCTTC. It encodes CASSLAGTQRGNEQFF.

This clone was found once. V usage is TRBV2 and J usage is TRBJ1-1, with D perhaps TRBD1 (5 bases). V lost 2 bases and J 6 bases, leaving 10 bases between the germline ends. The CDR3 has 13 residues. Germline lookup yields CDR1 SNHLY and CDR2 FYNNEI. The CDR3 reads CASSEFIRAEAFF. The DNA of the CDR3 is TGTGCCAGCAGTGAATTTATCAGGGCTGAAGCTTTCTTT.

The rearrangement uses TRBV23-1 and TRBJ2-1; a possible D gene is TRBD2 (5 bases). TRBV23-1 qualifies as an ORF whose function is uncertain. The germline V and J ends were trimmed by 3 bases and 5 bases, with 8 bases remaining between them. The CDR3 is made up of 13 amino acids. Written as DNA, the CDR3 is TGCGCCAGCAGTCAGTCGGGGAACAATGAGCAGTTCTTC. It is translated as CASSQSGNNEQFF.

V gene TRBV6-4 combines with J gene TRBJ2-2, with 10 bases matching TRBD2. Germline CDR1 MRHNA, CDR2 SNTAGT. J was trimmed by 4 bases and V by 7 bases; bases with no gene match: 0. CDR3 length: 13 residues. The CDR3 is CASTSGSTGELFF. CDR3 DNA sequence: TGTGCCAGCACTAGCGGGAGCACCGGGGAGCTGTTTTTT.

For the CDR3, the DNA is TGTGCCAGCAGCGTATCCCGTCCCACAGATACGCAGTATTTT. Its protein product is CASSVSRPTDTQYF. V gene TRBV9 combines with J gene TRBJ2-3, with D unclear. The CDR3 length is 14 residues. Germline lookup yields CDR1 SGDLS and CDR2 YYNGEE. The V gene lost 1 base and the J gene lost 2 bases, with 8 bases spanning the gap.

In DNA form, the CDR3 reads TGTGCCAGCAGCCTCAACATAGCGGGGAGAAACTACGAGCAGTACTTC. It translates to CASSLNIAGRNYEQYF. V gene TRBV5-6 combines with J gene TRBJ2-7, with 8 bases lining up with TRBD2. With V trimmed by 4 bases and J by 3 bases, 12 bases remained unmatched. Germline V gene data show CDR1 as SGHDT and CDR2 as YYEEEE. CDR3 length: 16 residues.

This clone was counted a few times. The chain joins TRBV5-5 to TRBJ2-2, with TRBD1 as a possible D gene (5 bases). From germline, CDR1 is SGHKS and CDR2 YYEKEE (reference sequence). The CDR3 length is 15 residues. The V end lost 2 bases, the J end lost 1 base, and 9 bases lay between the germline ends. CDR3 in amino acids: CASSFLGENTGELFF. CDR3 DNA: TGTGCCAGCAGCTTCTTAGGGGAGAACACCGGGGAGCTGTTTTTT.